One sample yielded the 5 T cell receptor beta chains listed below, sequenced in a study of blood T cell repertoires in COVID-19. Repertoires were generated with immunoSEQ multiplex PCR, while TCRdb's copy carries only in-frame clones and drops some. The sample shows fewer than 250,000 clones, more than 75% of them seen only once. Sequencing was done on a sample of peripheral blood. Source of these receptors: a woman aged 60-75 years with COVID-19, enrolled during active disease.

As regards this clone: At one end the junction does not follow the germline gene, possibly because of a read error. The chain uses TRBV7-2 and TRBJ2-7; weak D call: TRBD1 (6 bases). Germline V gives CDR1 SGHTA, CDR2 FQGNSA. The length of the CDR3 is 12 residues. As DNA, the CDR3 is TGTGCCAGCAGCCCGTCCGGGACAAGCCCGTCCTTC. Translating gives CASSPSGTSPSF.

The table lists this clone with a count of one. The gene calls are TRBV5-5 and TRBJ2-7, with TRBD1 matching 9 bases. The V segment lost 2 bases and the J segment 1 base; nucleotides outside the gene matches: 1. The CDR3 spans 14 residues. The germline CDR1 and CDR2 sequences are SGHKS and YYEKEE (reference sequence). CDR3 region: CASSFGQGSYEQYV. The CDR3 DNA reads TGTGCCAGCAGCTTCGGACAGGGGTCCTACGAGCAGTACGTC.

Here the CDR3 DNA reads TGTGCCAGCAGCCAAGAAGGGATTAGAGGGTACGAGCAGTACTTC. Its protein is CASSQEGIRGYEQYF. V is TRBV3-1 (or the pseudogene TRBV3-2) and J is TRBJ2-7; D is possibly TRBD2 (5 bases). Trimming took 0 bases from V and 4 from J, leaving 13 bases between them. CDR1 LGHDT and CDR2 YNNKEL come from the germline V gene (reference sequence). The CDR3 spans 15 residues.

The chain is built from TRBV7-2 and TRBJ1-2; TRBD1 might be the D (6 bases). With 1 base removed from V and 8 bases from J, the gap between germline ends came to 20 bases. The length of the CDR3 is 16 residues. Per the germline V gene, CDR1 is SGHTA and CDR2 is FQGNSA. CDR3 in amino acids: CASSLGGGQVYSGYTF. Here the CDR3 DNA reads TGTGCCAGCAGCTTAGGCGGGGGGCAAGTATATTCCGGCTACACCTTC.

The chain combines TRBV7-3 with TRBJ2-3; 8 bases are shared with TRBD2. Germline V gene data show CDR1 as SGHTA and CDR2 as FQGTGA. J gave up 1 base and V 5 bases, and 8 bases lay outside the gene matches. This CDR3 region has 16 residues. The CDR3 bases are TGTGCCAGCAGCATCGAAGGGCGGGGGGGCACAGATACGCAGTATTTT. Its protein product is CASSIEGRGGTDTQYF.